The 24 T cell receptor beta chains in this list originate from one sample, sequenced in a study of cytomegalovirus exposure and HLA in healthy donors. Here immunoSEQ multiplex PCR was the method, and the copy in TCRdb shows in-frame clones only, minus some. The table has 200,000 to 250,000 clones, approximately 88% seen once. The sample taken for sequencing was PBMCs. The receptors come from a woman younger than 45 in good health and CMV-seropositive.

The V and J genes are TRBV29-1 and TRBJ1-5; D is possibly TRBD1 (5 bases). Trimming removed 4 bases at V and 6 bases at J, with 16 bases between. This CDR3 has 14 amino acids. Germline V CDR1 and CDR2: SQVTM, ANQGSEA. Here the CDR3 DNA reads TGCAGCGTTGCCCCGGCAGGGAGTGCTCAGCCCCAGCATTTT. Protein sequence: CSVAPAGSAQPQHF.

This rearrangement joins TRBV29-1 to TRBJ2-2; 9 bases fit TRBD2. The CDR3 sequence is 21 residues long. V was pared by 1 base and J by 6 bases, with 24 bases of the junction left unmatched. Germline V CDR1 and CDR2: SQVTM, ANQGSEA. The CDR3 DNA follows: TGCAGCGTTGAAGTCCGGAGTATCGGACGTGGGGGTAGCGGGAGTTCCGGGGAGCTGTTTTTT. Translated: CSVEVRSIGRGGSGSSGELFF.

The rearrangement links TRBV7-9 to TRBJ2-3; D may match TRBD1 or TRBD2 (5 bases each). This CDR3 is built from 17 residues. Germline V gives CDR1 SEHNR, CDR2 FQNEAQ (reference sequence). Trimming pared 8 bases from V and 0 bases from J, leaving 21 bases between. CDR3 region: CASRPPAGRDSTDTQYF. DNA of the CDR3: TGTGCCAGCCGACCCCCGGCGGGCAGGGACAGCACAGATACGCAGTATTTT.

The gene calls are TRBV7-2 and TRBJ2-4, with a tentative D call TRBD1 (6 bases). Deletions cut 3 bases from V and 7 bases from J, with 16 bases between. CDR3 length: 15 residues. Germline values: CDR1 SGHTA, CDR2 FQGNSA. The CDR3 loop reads CASSFRPGHGNIQYF. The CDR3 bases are TGTGCCAGCAGCTTCCGACCGGGACACGGGAACATTCAGTACTTC.

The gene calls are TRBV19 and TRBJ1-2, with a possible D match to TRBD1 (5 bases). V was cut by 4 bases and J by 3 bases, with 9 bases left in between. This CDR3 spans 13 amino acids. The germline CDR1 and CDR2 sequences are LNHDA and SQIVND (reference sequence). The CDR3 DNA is TGTGCCAGTAGTAAAGTAGGGGACTATGGCTACACCTTC. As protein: CASSKVGDYGYTF.

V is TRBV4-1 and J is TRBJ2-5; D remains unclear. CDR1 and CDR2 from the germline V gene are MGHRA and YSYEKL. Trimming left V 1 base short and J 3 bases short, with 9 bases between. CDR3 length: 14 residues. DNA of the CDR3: TGCGCCAGCAGCCAAGGGCGGCCAGAAGAGACCCAGTACTTC. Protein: CASSQGRPEETQYF.

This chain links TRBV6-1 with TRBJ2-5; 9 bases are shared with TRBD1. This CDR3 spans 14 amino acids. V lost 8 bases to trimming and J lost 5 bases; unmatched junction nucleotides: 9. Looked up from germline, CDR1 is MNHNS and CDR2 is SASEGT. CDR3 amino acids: CASAQGAIVETQYF. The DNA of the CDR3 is TGTGCCAGCGCACAGGGGGCGATTGTGGAGACCCAGTACTTC.

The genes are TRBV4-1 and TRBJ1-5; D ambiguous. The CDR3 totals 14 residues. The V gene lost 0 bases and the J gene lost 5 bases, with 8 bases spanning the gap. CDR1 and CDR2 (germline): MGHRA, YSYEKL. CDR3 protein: CASSQDIKDQPQHF. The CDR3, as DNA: TGCGCCAGCAGCCAAGATATTAAGGATCAGCCCCAGCATTTT.

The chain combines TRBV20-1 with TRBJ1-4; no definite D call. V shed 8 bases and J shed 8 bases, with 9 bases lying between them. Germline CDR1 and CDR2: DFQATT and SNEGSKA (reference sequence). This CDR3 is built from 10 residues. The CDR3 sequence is CSIPGEKLFF. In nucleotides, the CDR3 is TGCAGTATTCCGGGGGAAAAACTGTTTTTT.

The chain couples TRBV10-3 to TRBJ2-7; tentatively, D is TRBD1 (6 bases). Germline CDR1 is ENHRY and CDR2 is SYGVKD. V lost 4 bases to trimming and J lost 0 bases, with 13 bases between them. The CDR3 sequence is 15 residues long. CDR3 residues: CAISGLATGSYEQYF. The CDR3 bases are TGTGCCATCAGTGGGCTCGCGACAGGCTCCTACGAGCAGTACTTC.

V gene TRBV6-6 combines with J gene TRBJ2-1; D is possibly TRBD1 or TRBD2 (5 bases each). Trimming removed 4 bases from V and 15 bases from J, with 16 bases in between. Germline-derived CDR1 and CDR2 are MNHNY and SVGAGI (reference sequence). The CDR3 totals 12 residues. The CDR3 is CASSSGPAFGFF. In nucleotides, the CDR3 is TGTGCCAGCAGTTCGGGGCCAGCTTTTGGGTTCTTC.

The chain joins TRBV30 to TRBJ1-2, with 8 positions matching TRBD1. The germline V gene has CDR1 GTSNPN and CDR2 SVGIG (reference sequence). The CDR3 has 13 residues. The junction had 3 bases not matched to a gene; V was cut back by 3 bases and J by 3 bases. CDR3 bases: TGTGCCTGGAGAGACAGGGGTCACTATGGCTACACCTTC. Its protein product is CAWRDRGHYGYTF.

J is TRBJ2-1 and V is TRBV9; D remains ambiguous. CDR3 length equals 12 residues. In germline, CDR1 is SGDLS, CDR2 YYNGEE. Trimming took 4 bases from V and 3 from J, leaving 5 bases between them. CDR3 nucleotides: TGTGCCAGCAGCTCTCGCTACAATGAGCAGTTCTTC. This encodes CASSSRYNEQFF.

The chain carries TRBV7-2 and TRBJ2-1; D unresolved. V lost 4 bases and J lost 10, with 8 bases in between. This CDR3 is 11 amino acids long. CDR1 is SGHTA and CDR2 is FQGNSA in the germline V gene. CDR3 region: CASSSYGEQFF. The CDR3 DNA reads TGTGCCAGCAGCTCCTATGGGGAGCAGTTCTTC.

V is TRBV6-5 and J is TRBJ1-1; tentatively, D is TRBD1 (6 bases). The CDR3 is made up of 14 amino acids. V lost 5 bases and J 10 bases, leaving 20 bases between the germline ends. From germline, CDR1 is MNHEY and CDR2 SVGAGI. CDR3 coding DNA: TGTGCCAGCAGTCCACGAGGGGGGGGGTTCTCAGCTTTCTTT. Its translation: CASSPRGGGFSAFF.

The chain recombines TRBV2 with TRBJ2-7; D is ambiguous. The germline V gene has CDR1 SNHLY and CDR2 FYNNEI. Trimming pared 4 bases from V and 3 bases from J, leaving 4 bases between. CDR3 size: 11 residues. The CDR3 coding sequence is TGTGCCAGCAGTGTTCTCTACGAGCAGTACTTC. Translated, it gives CASSVLYEQYF.

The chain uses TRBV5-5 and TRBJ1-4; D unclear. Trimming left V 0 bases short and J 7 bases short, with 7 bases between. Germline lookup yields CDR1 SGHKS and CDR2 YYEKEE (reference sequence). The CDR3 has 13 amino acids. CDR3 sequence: CASSLGGFEKLFF. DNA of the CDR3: TGTGCCAGCAGCTTGGGGGGTTTTGAAAAACTGTTTTTT.

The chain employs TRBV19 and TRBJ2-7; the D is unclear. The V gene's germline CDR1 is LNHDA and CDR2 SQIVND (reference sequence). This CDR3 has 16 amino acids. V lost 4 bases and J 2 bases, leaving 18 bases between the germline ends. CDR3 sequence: CASSRRASVNPYEQYF. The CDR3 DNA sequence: TGTGCCAGTAGTAGACGAGCATCGGTGAATCCCTACGAGCAGTACTTC.

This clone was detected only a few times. In nucleotides, the CDR3 is TGTGCCAGCAGTGTCACTGAAGCTTTCTTT. As protein: CASSVTEAFF. The chain has TRBV2 and TRBJ1-1; unclear D gene. The V gene lost 4 bases and the J gene lost 4 bases, with 1 base spanning the gap. Germline assignment: CDR1 SNHLY and CDR2 FYNNEI. This CDR3 is 10 amino acids long.

The CDR3 nucleotides are TGTGCCATCAGTGAGCGGGACACGAACACTGAAGCTTTCTTT. This sequence encodes CAISERDTNTEAFF. The V and J genes are TRBV10-3 and TRBJ1-1; TRBD1 might be the D (6 bases). V was clipped by 2 bases and J by 1 base, with 8 bases between them. This CDR3 has 14 amino acids. The germline CDR1 and CDR2 sequences are ENHRY and SYGVKD.

CDR3 sequence (DNA): TGTGCCAGCAGTTTGGGACAGGGACCGACCTACGAGCAGTACTTC. The encoded protein is CASSLGQGPTYEQYF. The chain has TRBV28 and TRBJ2-7; 9 bases agree with TRBD1. The V gene's germline CDR1 is MDHEN and CDR2 SYDVKM. The CDR3 consists of 15 residues. The trim removed 3 bases at V and 2 bases at J, leaving 5 bases unmatched.

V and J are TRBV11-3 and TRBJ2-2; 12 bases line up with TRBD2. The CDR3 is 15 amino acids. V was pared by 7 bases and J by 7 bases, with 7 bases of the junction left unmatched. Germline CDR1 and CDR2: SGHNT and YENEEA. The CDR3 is CASTRLAGAVGELFF. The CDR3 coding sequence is TGTGCCAGCACCCGACTAGCGGGAGCCGTCGGGGAGCTGTTTTTT.

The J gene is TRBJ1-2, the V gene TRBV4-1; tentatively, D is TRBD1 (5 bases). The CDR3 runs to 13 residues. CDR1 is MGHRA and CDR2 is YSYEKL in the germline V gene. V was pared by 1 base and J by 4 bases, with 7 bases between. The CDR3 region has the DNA TGCGCCAGCAGCCAAGCCACAGGCTATGGCTACACCTTC. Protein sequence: CASSQATGYGYTF.

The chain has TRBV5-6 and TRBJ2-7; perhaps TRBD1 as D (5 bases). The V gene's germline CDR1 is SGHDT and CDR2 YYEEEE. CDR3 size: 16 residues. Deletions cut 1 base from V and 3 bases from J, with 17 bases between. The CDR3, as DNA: TGTGCCAGCAGCTTGTTGGGCGGACACAACCTCTACGAGCAGTACTTC. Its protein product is CASSLLGGHNLYEQYF.